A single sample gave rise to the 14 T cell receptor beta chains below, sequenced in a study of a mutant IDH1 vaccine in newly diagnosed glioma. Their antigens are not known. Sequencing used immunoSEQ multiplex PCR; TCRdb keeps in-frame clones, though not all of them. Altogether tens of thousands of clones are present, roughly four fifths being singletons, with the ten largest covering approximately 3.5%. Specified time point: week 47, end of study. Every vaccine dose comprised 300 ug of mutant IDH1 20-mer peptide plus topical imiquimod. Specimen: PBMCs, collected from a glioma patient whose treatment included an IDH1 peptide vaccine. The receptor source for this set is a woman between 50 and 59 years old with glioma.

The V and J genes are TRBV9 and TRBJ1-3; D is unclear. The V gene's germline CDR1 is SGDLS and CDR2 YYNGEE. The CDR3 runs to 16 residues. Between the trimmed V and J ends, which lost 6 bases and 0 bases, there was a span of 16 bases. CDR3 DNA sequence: TGTGCCAGCACCCCCGAAGGCAGACCCTCTGGAAACACCATATATTTT. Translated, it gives CASTPEGRPSGNTIYF.

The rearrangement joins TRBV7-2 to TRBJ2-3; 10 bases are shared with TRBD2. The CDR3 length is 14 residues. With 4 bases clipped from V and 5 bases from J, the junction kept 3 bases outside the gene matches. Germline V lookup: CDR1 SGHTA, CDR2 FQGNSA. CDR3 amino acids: CASSWVAGGDTQYF. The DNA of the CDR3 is TGTGCCAGCAGCTGGGTAGCGGGGGGAGATACGCAGTATTTT.

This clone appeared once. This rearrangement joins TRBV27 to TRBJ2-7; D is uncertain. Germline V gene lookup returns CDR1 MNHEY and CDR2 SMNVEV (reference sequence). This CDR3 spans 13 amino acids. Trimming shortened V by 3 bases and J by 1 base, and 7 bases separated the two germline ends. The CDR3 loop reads CASSLISSYEQYF. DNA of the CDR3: TGTGCCAGCAGTTTGATCAGTTCCTACGAGCAGTACTTC.

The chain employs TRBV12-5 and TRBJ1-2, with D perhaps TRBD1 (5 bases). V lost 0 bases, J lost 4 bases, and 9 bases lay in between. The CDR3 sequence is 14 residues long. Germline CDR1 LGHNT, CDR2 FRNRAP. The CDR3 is CASGLVDSSYGYTF. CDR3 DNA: TGTGCTAGTGGTTTGGTAGACAGCAGCTATGGCTACACCTTC.

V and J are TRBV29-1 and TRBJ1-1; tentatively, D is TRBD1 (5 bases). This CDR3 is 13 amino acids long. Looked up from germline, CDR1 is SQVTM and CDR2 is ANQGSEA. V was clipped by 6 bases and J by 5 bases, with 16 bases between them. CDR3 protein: CSVGGFRTTEAFF. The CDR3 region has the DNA TGCAGCGTGGGGGGGTTCAGGACGACTGAAGCTTTCTTT.

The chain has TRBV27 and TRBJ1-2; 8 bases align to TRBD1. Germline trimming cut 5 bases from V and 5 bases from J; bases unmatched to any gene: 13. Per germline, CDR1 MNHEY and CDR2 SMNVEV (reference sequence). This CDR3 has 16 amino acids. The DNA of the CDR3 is TGTGCCAGCAGTGCCGCACCAGGGGGCGGGGGGTATGGCTACACCTTC. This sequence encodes CASSAAPGGGGYGYTF.

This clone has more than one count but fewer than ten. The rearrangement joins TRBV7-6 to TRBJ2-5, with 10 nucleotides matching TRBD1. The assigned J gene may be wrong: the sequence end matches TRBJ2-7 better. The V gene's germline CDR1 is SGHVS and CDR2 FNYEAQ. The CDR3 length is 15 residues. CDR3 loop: CASSLEGQGSYEQYF. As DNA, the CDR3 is TGTGCCAGCAGCTTAGAGGGACAGGGGTCCTACGAGCAGTACTTC.

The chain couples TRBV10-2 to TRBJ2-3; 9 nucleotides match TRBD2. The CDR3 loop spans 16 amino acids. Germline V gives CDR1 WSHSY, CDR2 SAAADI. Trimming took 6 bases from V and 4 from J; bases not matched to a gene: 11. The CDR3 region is CASSPTSGPSSDTQYF. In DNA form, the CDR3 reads TGCGCCAGCAGCCCCACTAGCGGGCCTTCCTCAGATACGCAGTATTTT.

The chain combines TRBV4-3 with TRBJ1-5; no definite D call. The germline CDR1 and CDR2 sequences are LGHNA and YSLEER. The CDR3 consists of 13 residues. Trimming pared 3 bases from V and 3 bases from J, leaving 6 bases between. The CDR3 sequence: CASSQFLNQPQHF. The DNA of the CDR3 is TGCGCCAGCAGCCAGTTTCTCAATCAGCCCCAGCATTTT.

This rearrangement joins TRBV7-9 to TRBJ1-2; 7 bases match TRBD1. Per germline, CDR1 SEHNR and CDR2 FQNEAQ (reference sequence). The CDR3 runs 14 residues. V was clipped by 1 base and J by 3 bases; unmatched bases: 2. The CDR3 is CASSLGTGDYGYTF. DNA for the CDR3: TGTGCCAGCAGCTTAGGAACAGGGGACTATGGCTACACCTTC.

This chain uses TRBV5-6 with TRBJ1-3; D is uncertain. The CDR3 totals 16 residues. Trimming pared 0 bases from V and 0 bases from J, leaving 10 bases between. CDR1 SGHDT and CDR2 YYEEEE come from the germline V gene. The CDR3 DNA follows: TGTGCCAGCAGCTTGGTTGGAATGCGCTCTGGAAACACCATATATTTT. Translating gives CASSLVGMRSGNTIYF.

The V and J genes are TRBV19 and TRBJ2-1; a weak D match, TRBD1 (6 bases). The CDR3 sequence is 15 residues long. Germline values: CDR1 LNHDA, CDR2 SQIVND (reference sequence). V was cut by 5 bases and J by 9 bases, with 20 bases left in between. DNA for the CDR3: TGTGCCAGTAGTCGACCCGGAACCACAGGGTCTGAGCAGTTCTTC. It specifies CASSRPGTTGSEQFF.

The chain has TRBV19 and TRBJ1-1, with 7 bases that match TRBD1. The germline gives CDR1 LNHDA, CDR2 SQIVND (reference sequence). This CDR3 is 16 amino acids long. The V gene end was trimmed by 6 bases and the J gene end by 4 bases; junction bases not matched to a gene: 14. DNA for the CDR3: TGTGCCAGTAGGCCAGGTGATGGGGACAGCGTCACTGAAGCTTTCTTT. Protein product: CASRPGDGDSVTEAFF.

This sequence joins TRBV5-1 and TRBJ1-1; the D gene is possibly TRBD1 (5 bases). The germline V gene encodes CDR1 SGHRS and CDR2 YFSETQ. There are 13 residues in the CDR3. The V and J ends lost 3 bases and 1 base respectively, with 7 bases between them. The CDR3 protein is CASSWGTNTEAFF. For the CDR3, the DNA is TGCGCCAGCAGCTGGGGGACGAACACTGAAGCTTTCTTT. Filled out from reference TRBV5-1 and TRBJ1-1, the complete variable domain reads KAGVTQTPRYLIKTRGQQVTLSCSPISGHRSVSWYQQTPGQGLQFLFEYFSETQRNKGNFPGRFSGRQFSNSRSEMNVSTLELGDSALYLCASSWGTNTEAFFGQGTRLTVV.